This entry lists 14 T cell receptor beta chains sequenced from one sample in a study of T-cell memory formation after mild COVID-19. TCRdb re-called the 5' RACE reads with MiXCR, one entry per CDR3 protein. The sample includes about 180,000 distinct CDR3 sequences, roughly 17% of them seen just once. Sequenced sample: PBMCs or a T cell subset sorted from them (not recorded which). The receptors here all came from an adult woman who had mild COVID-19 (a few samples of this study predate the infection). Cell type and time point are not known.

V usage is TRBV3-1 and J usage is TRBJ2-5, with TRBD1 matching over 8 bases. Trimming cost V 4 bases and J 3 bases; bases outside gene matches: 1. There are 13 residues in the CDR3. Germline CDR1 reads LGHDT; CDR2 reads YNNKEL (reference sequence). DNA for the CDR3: TGTGCCAGCAGCCCGACAGGGGAAGAGACCCAGTACTTC. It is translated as CASSPTGEETQYF.

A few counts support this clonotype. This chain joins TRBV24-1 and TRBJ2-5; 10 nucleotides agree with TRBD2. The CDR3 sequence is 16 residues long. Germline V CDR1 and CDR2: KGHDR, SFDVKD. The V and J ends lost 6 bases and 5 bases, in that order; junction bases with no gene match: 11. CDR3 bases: TGTGCCACCAGTAAACGTACTAGCGGGATGGTGGAGACCCAGTACTTC. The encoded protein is CATSKRTSGMVETQYF.

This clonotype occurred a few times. CDR3 DNA sequence: TGCAGTGCAGAGGGAGGGAAGAATGAAAAACTGTTTTTT. It yields the protein CSAEGGKNEKLFF. The rearrangement uses TRBV20-1 and TRBJ1-4; no firm D call. Germline V CDR1 and CDR2: DFQATT, SNEGSKA (reference sequence). Trimming cost V 6 bases and J 5 bases, with 13 bases left between them. This CDR3 spans 13 amino acids.

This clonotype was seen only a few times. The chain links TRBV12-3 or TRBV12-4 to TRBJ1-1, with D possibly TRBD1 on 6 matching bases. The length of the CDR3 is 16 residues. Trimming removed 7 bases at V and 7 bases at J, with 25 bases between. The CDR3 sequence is CASKPPMGTRSIEAFF. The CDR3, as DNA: TGTGCCAGCAAACCCCCAATGGGGACACGCTCGATTGAAGCTTTCTTT.

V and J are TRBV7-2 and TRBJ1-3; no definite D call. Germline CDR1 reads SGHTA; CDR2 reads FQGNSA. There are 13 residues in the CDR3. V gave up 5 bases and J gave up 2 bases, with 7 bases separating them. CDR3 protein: CASSLITGNTIYF. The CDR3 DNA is TGTGCCAGCAGCCTGATTACTGGAAACACCATATATTTT.

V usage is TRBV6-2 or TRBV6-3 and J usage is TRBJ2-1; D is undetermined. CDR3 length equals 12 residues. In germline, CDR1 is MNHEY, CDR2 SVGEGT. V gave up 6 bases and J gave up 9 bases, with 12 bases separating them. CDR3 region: CASSPRSGEQFF. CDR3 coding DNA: TGTGCCAGCAGCCCGCGGAGTGGTGAGCAGTTCTTC.

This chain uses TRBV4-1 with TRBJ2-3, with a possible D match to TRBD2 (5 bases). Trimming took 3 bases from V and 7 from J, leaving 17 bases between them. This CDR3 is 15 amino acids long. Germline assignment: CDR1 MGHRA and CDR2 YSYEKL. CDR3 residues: CASSQTVLTRNTQYF. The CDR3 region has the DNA TGCGCCAGCAGCCAGACCGTCCTAACTAGAAATACGCAGTATTTT.

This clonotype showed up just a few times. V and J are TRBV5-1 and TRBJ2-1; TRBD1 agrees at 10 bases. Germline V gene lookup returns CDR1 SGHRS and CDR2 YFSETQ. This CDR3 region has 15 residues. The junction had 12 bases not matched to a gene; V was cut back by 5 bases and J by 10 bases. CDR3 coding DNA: TGCGCCAGCAGGCGATCCGGGACAGGGGTCGAAGAGCAGTTCTTC. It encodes CASRRSGTGVEEQFF. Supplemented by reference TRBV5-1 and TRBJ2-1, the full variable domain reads KAGVTQTPRYLIKTRGQQVTLSCSPISGHRSVSWYQQTPGQGLQFLFEYFSETQRNKGNFPGRFSGRQFSNSRSEMNVSTLELGDSALYLCASRRSGTGVEEQFFGPGTRLTVL.

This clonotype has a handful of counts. CDR3 protein: CATSTSGVANTGELFF. The DNA of the CDR3 is TGTGCCACCTCGACTAGCGGGGTAGCGAACACCGGGGAGCTGTTTTTT. This chain uses TRBV10-3 with TRBJ2-2; the match to TRBD2 covers 11 bases. Trimming took 10 bases from V and 0 from J; bases not matched to a gene: 7. Germline CDR1 reads ENHRY; CDR2 reads SYGVKD. This CDR3 region has 16 residues.

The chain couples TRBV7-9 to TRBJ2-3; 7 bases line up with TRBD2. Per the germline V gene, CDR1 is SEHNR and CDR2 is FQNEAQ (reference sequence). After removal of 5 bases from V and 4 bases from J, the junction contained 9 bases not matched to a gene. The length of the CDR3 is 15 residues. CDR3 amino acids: CASSPWGGISDTQYF. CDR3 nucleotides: TGTGCCAGCAGCCCTTGGGGGGGGATCTCAGATACGCAGTATTTT.

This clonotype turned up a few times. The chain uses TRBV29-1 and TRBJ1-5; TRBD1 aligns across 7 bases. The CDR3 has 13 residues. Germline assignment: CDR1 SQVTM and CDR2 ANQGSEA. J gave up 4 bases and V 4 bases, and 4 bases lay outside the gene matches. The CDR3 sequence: CSVGEGANQPQHF. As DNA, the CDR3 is TGCAGCGTTGGGGAGGGGGCTAATCAGCCCCAGCATTTT.

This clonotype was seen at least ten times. The CDR3 nucleotides read TGCGCCAGCAGCCCGACTACGGGGGTTCGCACAGATACGCAGTATTTT. Translating it yields CASSPTTGVRTDTQYF. V usage is TRBV5-1 and J usage is TRBJ2-3; D perhaps matches TRBD2 (6 bases). Germline V lookup: CDR1 SGHRS, CDR2 YFSETQ. This CDR3 is 16 amino acids long. The V and J ends lost 4 bases and 1 base respectively, with 16 bases between them.

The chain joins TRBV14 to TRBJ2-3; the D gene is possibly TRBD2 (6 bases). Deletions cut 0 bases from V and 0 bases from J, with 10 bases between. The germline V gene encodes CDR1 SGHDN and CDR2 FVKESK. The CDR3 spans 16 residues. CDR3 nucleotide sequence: TGTGCCAGCAGCCAAGAGCGGGAATCTAGCACAGATACGCAGTATTTT. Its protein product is CASSQERESSTDTQYF. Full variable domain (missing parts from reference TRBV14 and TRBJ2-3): EAGVTQFPSHSVIEKGQTVTLRCDPISGHDNLYWYRRVMGKEIKFLLHFVKESKQDESGMPNNRFLAERTGGTYSTLKVQPAELEDSGVYFCASSQERESSTDTQYFGPGTRLTVL.

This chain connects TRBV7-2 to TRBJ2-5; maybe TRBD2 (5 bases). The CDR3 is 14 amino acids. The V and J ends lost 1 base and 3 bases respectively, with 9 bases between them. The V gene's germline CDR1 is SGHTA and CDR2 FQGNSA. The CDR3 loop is CASSLGSGKETQYF. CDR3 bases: TGTGCCAGCAGCTTAGGGTCGGGAAAAGAGACCCAGTACTTC.